A single sample gave rise to the 31 T cell receptor beta chains below, sequenced in a study of long-term antiretroviral therapy in people with HIV (dated by TCRdb to about 2022). Sequencing of the TRB variable region was done with the immunoSEQ hsTCRB v3.0 assay at survey level resolution. Here the immuneACCESS table is served through TCRdb, limited to in-frame sequences with V and J called. Missing clones are a known gap in these copies; in checked studies unresolved V genes cover under half, and the rest lacks a known reason. This sample comprises 20,000 to 25,000 clones, 87% of them detected only once. Around 8.3% of the sample is taken by the ten largest. The sequences come from unsorted PBMCs, collected 0.2 years before starting antiretroviral therapy. The receptors here all came from a man aged 18 to 29 with HIV.

The rearrangement joins TRBV19 to TRBJ2-5, with TRBD2 as a possible D gene (7 bases). This CDR3 region has 15 residues. V was clipped by 5 bases and J by 1 base, with 14 bases between them. From germline, CDR1 is LNHDA and CDR2 SQIVND (reference sequence). DNA for the CDR3: TGTGCCAGTAGTTTGGGGGGGCGTCTCCAAGAGACCCAGTACTTC. Its translation: CASSLGGRLQETQYF.

The sample holds a few counts of this clone. V and J are TRBV6-6 and TRBJ2-3; D is possibly TRBD2 (7 bases). Deletions cut 0 bases from V and 5 bases from J, with 12 bases between. CDR1 and CDR2 from the germline V gene are MNHNY and SVGAGI (reference sequence). The CDR3 runs 15 residues. For the CDR3, the DNA is TGTGCCAGCAGTTACTCGGGGGGGGCGGGAGATACGCAGTATTTT. Translated, it gives CASSYSGGAGDTQYF.

The rearrangement links TRBV5-5 to TRBJ2-7; D call uncertain. The CDR3 consists of 14 residues. Germline lookup yields CDR1 SGHKS and CDR2 YYEKEE (reference sequence). V lost 4 bases and J lost 0, with 11 bases in between. CDR3 nucleotide sequence: TGTGCCAGCAGCCCGGAGATCTACTCCTACGAGCAGTACTTC. As protein: CASSPEIYSYEQYF.

V usage is TRBV4-3 and J usage is TRBJ2-2; D remains unclear. There are 14 residues in the CDR3. The germline V gene encodes CDR1 LGHNA and CDR2 YSLEER. Trimming took off 3 bases at V and 5 bases at J, with 10 bases between the two ends. CDR3 coding DNA: TGCGCCAGCAGCCATGACTGGCTAACCGGGGAGCTGTTTTTT. This translates into CASSHDWLTGELFF.

This chain connects TRBV5-1 to TRBJ2-1; no reliable D call. This CDR3 contains 13 residues. The germline V gene has CDR1 SGHRS and CDR2 YFSETQ. V lost 0 bases, J lost 4 bases, and 5 bases lay in between. The CDR3 DNA sequence: TGCGCCAGCAGCTTGGGAACTTACAATGAGCAGTTCTTC. As protein: CASSLGTYNEQFF.

The chain carries TRBV7-9 and TRBJ2-7; no definite D call. The CDR3 is made up of 12 amino acids. Trimming took off 4 bases at V and 3 bases at J, with 7 bases between the two ends. Germline V lookup: CDR1 SEHNR, CDR2 FQNEAQ (reference sequence). The CDR3 spells CASSSRDYEQYF. Here the CDR3 DNA reads TGTGCCAGCAGCTCGAGAGACTACGAGCAGTACTTC.

The chain carries TRBV18 and TRBJ2-7; D may be TRBD1 (5 bases). From germline, CDR1 is KGHSH and CDR2 LQKENI. V was pared by 2 bases and J by 2 bases, with 10 bases between. This CDR3 region has 14 residues. CDR3 nucleotides: TGTGCCAGCTCACCAGAGACAGCCCCCTACGAGCAGTACTTC. Translated: CASSPETAPYEQYF. The whole variable domain, remainder taken from reference TRBV18 and TRBJ2-7, is NAGVMQNPRHLVRRRGQEARLRCSPMKGHSHVYWYRQLPEEGLKFMVYLQKENIIDESGMPKERFSAEFPKEGPSILRIQQVVRGDSAAYFCASSPETAPYEQYFGPGTRLTVT.

This clone was detected only a few times. V is TRBV7-9 and J is TRBJ2-3, with D unresolved. Germline CDR1 reads SEHNR; CDR2 reads FQNEAQ (reference sequence). The CDR3 consists of 10 residues. V was shortened by 10 bases and J by 6 bases, with 8 bases between the two germline ends. Here the CDR3 reads CATQGDTQYF. The CDR3, as DNA: TGTGCCACCCAAGGGGATACGCAGTATTTT.

The CDR3 here is CASSQGIAGGYYEQYF. The CDR3 nucleotides are TGCGCCAGCAGCCAAGGCATAGCGGGAGGATACTACGAGCAGTACTTC. The chain links TRBV4-3 to TRBJ2-7; 10 bases match TRBD2. Germline V CDR1 and CDR2: LGHNA, YSLEER. The CDR3 runs to 16 residues. Germline trimming cut 1 base from V and 3 bases from J; bases unmatched to any gene: 6.

J is TRBJ2-7 and V is TRBV5-8; 7 nucleotides agree with TRBD2. The trim removed 1 base at V and 3 bases at J, leaving 10 bases unmatched. The CDR3 is 16 residues long. Germline V lookup: CDR1 SGHTS, CDR2 YDEGEE. CDR3 sequence (DNA): TGTGCCAGCAGCTTGCGCCGGGAGGTCCCGGGCTACGAGCAGTACTTC. Translation: CASSLRREVPGYEQYF.

The gene calls are TRBV4-1 and TRBJ2-1; 10 bases map to TRBD1. V was clipped by 1 base and J by 7 bases; unmatched bases: 10. Per germline, CDR1 MGHRA and CDR2 YSYEKL. The CDR3 spans 17 residues. CDR3 coding DNA: TGCGCCAGCAGCCAAGGGTGGGGACAGGGGAATTCAAATGAGCAGTTCTTC. Amino acid sequence: CASSQGWGQGNSNEQFF.

The chain uses TRBV5-1 and TRBJ2-7; 10 bases are a match to TRBD2. The junction had 5 bases not matched to a gene; V was cut back by 3 bases and J by 5 bases. This CDR3 region has 14 residues. Germline V gene lookup returns CDR1 SGHRS and CDR2 YFSETQ. DNA for the CDR3: TGCGCCAGCAGCTGGAGCGGGGGGGCCCACGAGCAGTACTTC. Translation gives CASSWSGGAHEQYF.

The chain carries TRBV30 and TRBJ1-1; D remains unclear. V shed 1 base and J shed 1 base, with 7 bases lying between them. In germline, CDR1 is GTSNPN, CDR2 SVGIG (reference sequence). The CDR3 consists of 13 residues. CDR3 sequence: CAWSEAGNTEAFF. The DNA for the CDR3 is TGTGCCTGGAGTGAGGCGGGGAACACTGAAGCTTTCTTT.

There are a few counts of this clone. The chain links TRBV12-5 to TRBJ2-7; D remains unclear. The V gene lost 2 bases and the J gene lost 9 bases, with 11 bases spanning the gap. Germline V gene lookup returns CDR1 LGHNT and CDR2 FRNRAP. The length of the CDR3 is 12 residues. CDR3 nucleotide sequence: TGTGCTAGTGGTTTGTCCGATGTAGGGCAGTACTTC. Its translation: CASGLSDVGQYF.

The gene calls are TRBV19 and TRBJ1-5, with D perhaps TRBD1 (6 bases). The CDR3 has 15 amino acids. The germline gives CDR1 LNHDA, CDR2 SQIVND (reference sequence). V lost 3 bases, J lost 7 bases, and 16 bases lay in between. The CDR3 loop reads CASSIGGRNTQPQHF. The CDR3 DNA follows: TGTGCCAGTAGTATCGGGGGGCGAAATACGCAGCCCCAGCATTTT. Supplemented by reference TRBV19 and TRBJ1-5, the full variable domain reads DGGITQSPKYLFRKEGQNVTLSCEQNLNHDAMYWYRQDPGQGLRLIYYSQIVNDFQKGDIAEGYSVSREKKESFPLTVTSAQKNPTAFYLCASSIGGRNTQPQHFGDGTRLSIL.

By sample share, this clone is medium-sized. The chain couples TRBV4-3 to TRBJ1-5, with D maybe TRBD1 (5 bases). Germline loops: CDR1 LGHNA, CDR2 YSLEER. The CDR3 totals 17 residues. Trimming took 0 bases from V and 7 from J, leaving 19 bases between them. The CDR3 loop reads CASSQDYPGKRDQPQHF. In DNA form, the CDR3 reads TGCGCCAGCAGCCAAGACTATCCAGGGAAACGGGACCAGCCCCAGCATTTT.

There are a few counts of this clone. The chain employs TRBV6-5 and TRBJ2-2; 7 bases fit TRBD1. Germline CDR1 is MNHEY and CDR2 is SVGAGI. Trimming removed 5 bases from V and 5 bases from J; junction bases left unmatched: 5. This CDR3 has 14 amino acids. This CDR3 is CASSPTGSTGELFF. The CDR3 DNA reads TGTGCCAGCAGTCCGACAGGGAGTACCGGGGAGCTGTTTTTT.

V is TRBV11-1 and J is TRBJ1-2, with D maybe TRBD1 (5 bases). CDR1 is SGHAT and CDR2 is FQDESV in the germline V gene (reference sequence). This CDR3 is 13 amino acids long. V lost 6 bases, J lost 3 bases, and 11 bases lay in between. CDR3 DNA: TGTGCCAGCAGACCAGACAGTCACTATGGCTACACCTTC. As protein: CASRPDSHYGYTF.

The V gene is TRBV5-1, the J gene TRBJ1-6; tentatively, D is TRBD1 (5 bases). The V end lost 5 bases, the J end lost 6 bases, and 18 bases lay between the germline ends. The germline V gene encodes CDR1 SGHRS and CDR2 YFSETQ. The CDR3 runs 16 residues. In DNA, the CDR3 is TGCGCCAGCAGACCCACCTCCAGGGACCGTAATTCACCCCTCCACTTT. Its protein is CASRPTSRDRNSPLHF.

V gene TRBV5-8 combines with J gene TRBJ2-7; 8 nucleotides align to TRBD1. The J segment lost 5 bases and the V segment lost 0 bases, leaving 16 bases of the junction unmatched. This CDR3 spans 18 amino acids. In germline, CDR1 is SGHTS, CDR2 YDEGEE. In DNA, the CDR3 is TGTGCCAGCAGCTTGGTGGGCAGGGGGCAGGATGGGTCCCACGAGCAGTACTTC. It codes for CASSLVGRGQDGSHEQYF.

The chain has TRBV4-3 and TRBJ1-3; D gene uncertain. The germline V and J ends were trimmed by 1 base and 7 bases, with 14 bases remaining between them. Germline values: CDR1 LGHNA, CDR2 YSLEER. The length of the CDR3 is 15 residues. The CDR3 loop reads CASSQGRTFENTIYF. CDR3 DNA: TGCGCCAGCAGCCAAGGAAGGACGTTCGAGAACACCATATATTTT.

The V and J genes are TRBV7-9 and TRBJ1-1; D is undetermined. Germline loops: CDR1 SEHNR, CDR2 FQNEAQ (reference sequence). V gave up 3 bases and J gave up 5 bases, with 10 bases separating them. CDR3 length equals 13 residues. The CDR3 DNA is TGTGCCAGCAGCTTCGGGGTTAGGACTGAAGCTTTCTTT. As protein: CASSFGVRTEAFF. The complete variable domain, with remaining parts taken from reference TRBV7-9 and TRBJ1-1, reads DTGVSQNPRHKITKRGQNVTFRCDPISEHNRLYWYRQTLGQGPEFLTYFQNEAQLEKSRLLSDRFSAERPKGSFSTLEIQRTEQGDSAMYLCASSFGVRTEAFFGQGTRLTVV.

V and J are TRBV6-5 and TRBJ1-5; D perhaps matches TRBD1 (5 bases). Trimming left V 2 bases short and J 7 bases short, with 9 bases between. The CDR3 length is 13 residues. Per germline, CDR1 MNHEY and CDR2 SVGAGI. CDR3 residues: CASSYGGGQPQHF. The CDR3 DNA reads TGTGCCAGCAGTTACGGGGGAGGACAGCCCCAGCATTTT.

The gene calls are TRBV27 and TRBJ2-2, with D unclear. The CDR3 is 14 residues long. V was trimmed by 3 bases and J by 2 bases, leaving 7 bases between them. In germline, CDR1 is MNHEY, CDR2 SMNVEV (reference sequence). The CDR3: CASSFGTNTGELFF. DNA of the CDR3: TGTGCCAGCAGTTTTGGCACTAACACCGGGGAGCTGTTTTTT.

The chain recombines TRBV10-3 with TRBJ1-1; 7 bases match TRBD1. Germline CDR1 is ENHRY and CDR2 is SYGVKD. The V gene end was trimmed by 10 bases and the J gene end by 1 base; junction bases not matched to a gene: 3. The CDR3 consists of 12 residues. This CDR3 is CASTGENTEAFF. The CDR3 DNA follows: TGTGCCAGTACAGGGGAGAACACTGAAGCTTTCTTT.

This sequence joins TRBV9 and TRBJ1-2; the match to TRBD1 covers 8 bases. CDR3 length equals 14 residues. Germline CDR1 is SGDLS and CDR2 is YYNGEE. V lost 6 bases, J lost 3 bases, and 7 bases stayed unmatched. This CDR3 is CASKGSGQDYGYTF. The CDR3 DNA is TGTGCCAGCAAGGGTTCGGGACAGGACTATGGCTACACCTTC.

The V and J genes are TRBV7-9 and TRBJ2-1, with D possibly being TRBD2 (5 bases). The CDR3 spans 16 residues. Germline-derived CDR1 and CDR2 are SEHNR and FQNEAQ (reference sequence). Between the trimmed V and J ends, which lost 2 bases and 8 bases, there was a span of 19 bases. The CDR3 DNA sequence: TGTGCCAGCAGCTTAAGGTCCCAGATTTTGGAGGATGAGCAGTTCTTC. Translated, it gives CASSLRSQILEDEQFF.

The chain uses TRBV19 and TRBJ1-5; D call uncertain. The germline CDR1 and CDR2 sequences are LNHDA and SQIVND (reference sequence). The V and J ends lost 3 bases and 0 bases respectively, with 6 bases between them. This CDR3 is built from 14 residues. Written as DNA, the CDR3 is TGTGCCAGTAGTATCCGGGATAGCAATCAGCCCCAGCATTTT. This gives the protein CASSIRDSNQPQHF.

The rearrangement links TRBV2 to TRBJ2-5, with 10 bases aligning to TRBD2. The J segment lost 5 bases and the V segment lost 4 bases, leaving 7 bases of the junction unmatched. The CDR3 is made up of 15 amino acids. CDR1 SNHLY and CDR2 FYNNEI come from the germline V gene. The CDR3: CASSGSGGALETQYF. The CDR3, as DNA: TGTGCCAGCAGTGGGAGCGGGGGGGCCTTGGAGACCCAGTACTTC.

The chain recombines TRBV19 with TRBJ1-4, with D uncertain. The CDR3 has 16 residues. In germline, CDR1 is LNHDA, CDR2 SQIVND (reference sequence). The V end was cut by 0 bases, the J end by 8 bases, with 16 bases between. CDR3 residues: CASSIDPPGRREKLFF. The CDR3 DNA is TGTGCCAGTAGTATAGATCCCCCGGGCCGGCGGGAAAAACTGTTTTTT. Drawing the rest from reference TRBV19 and TRBJ1-4, the complete variable domain is DGGITQSPKYLFRKEGQNVTLSCEQNLNHDAMYWYRQDPGQGLRLIYYSQIVNDFQKGDIAEGYSVSREKKESFPLTVTSAQKNPTAFYLCASSIDPPGRREKLFFGSGTQLSVL.

This sequence joins TRBV2 and TRBJ1-5; D is unresolved. Trimming removed 0 bases at V and 7 bases at J, with 7 bases between. CDR3 length: 13 residues. Germline-derived CDR1 and CDR2 are SNHLY and FYNNEI. CDR3 nucleotides: TGTGCCAGCAGTGAAGCTCTGTGGCAGCCCCAGCATTTT. This codes for CASSEALWQPQHF. The full variable domain, its missing parts supplied by reference TRBV2 and TRBJ1-5, is EPEVTQTPSHQVTQMGQEVILRCVPISNHLYFYWYRQILGQKVEFLVSFYNNEISEKSEIFDDQFSVERPDGSNFTLKIRSTKLEDSAMYFCASSEALWQPQHFGDGTRLSIL.